This T cell receptor (beta chain) was obtained from a study of blood T cell repertoires in COVID-19. Study-level information: The samples span acute and convalescent COVID-19 from the United States, Italy and Spain. From T cells, B-cell-depleted T cells, or PBMCs came the material, which was cDNA or gDNA.

This clone came up a few times. As processed by the authors: Reference gene primer amplification in the assay estimated nucleated cell counts. Clones were read by immunoSEQ multiplex PCR, and TCRdb kept only the in-frame ones, dropping some. V, J and clone size reflect that table, while D and trimming were determined from the DNA. This sample has under 400,000 clones, with around 90% found just once. Germline CDR1 is SGDLS and CDR2 is YYNGEE. This CDR3 is built from 15 residues. The ends were cut back, 5 bases at V and 0 bases at J, with 14 bases in the middle. The specimen sequenced was peripheral blood. The rearrangement joins TRBV9 to TRBJ1-1; no clear D. This TCR was recovered from a man younger than 35 with active or convalescent COVID-19. The CDR3 is CASRNLPWLNTEAFF. The CDR3 DNA reads as TGTGCCAGCAGGAATTTGCCATGGCTGAACACTGAAGCTTTCTTT.